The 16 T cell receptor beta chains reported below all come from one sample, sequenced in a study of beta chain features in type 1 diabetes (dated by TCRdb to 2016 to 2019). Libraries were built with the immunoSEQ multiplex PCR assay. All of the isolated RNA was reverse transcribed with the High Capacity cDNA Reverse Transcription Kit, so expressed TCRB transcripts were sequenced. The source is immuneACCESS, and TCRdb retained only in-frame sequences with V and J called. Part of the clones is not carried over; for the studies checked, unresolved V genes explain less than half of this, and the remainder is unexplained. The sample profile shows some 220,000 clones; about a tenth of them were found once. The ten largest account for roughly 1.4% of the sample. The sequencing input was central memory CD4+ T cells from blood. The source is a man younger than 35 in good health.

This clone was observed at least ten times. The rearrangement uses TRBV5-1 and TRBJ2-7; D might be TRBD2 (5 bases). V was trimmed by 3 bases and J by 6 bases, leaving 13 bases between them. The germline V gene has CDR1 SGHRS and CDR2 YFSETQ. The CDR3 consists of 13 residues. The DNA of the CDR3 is TGCGCCAGCAGCTGGGCGACTACCTCCGAGCAGTACTTC. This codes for CASSWATTSEQYF. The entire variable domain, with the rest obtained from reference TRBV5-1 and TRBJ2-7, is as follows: KAGVTQTPRYLIKTRGQQVTLSCSPISGHRSVSWYQQTPGQGLQFLFEYFSETQRNKGNFPGRFSGRQFSNSRSEMNVSTLELGDSALYLCASSWATTSEQYFGPGTRLTVT.

For the CDR3, the DNA is TGTGCCAGCAGAGACAGGGCTGAAGCTTTCTTT. Translating gives CASRDRAEAFF. V is TRBV2 and J is TRBJ1-1; TRBD1 agrees at 7 bases. The germline V gene has CDR1 SNHLY and CDR2 FYNNEI. The CDR3 has 11 residues. Trimming took 6 bases from V and 6 from J; bases not matched to a gene: 1.

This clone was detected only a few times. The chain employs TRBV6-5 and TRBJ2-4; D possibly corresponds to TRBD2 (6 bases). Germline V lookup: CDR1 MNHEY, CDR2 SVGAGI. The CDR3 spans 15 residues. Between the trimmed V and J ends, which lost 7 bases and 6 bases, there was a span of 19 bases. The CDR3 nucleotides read TGTGCCAGCAACATGGGGAGGACAATAGGAAACATTCAGTACTTC. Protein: CASNMGRTIGNIQYF.

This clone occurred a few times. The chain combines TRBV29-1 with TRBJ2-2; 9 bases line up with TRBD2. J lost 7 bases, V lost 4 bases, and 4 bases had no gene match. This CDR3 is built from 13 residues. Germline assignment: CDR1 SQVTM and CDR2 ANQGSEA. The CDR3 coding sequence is TGCAGCGTTGTGGGACTAGCCGGCGGGGAGCTGTTTTTT. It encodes CSVVGLAGGELFF.

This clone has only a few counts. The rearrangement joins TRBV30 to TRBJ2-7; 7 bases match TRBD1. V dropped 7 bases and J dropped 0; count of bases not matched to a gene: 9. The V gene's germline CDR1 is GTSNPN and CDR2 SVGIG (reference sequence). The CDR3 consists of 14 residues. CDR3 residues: CAYTHRGGSYEQYF. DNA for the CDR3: TGTGCCTATACTCACAGGGGCGGCTCCTACGAGCAGTACTTC.

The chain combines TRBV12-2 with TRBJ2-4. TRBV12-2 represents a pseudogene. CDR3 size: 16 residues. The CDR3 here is CASRSVGGLAKNIQYF. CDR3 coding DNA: TGTGCAAGTCGCTCCGTTGGGGGGCTAGCCAAAAACATTCAGTACTTC.

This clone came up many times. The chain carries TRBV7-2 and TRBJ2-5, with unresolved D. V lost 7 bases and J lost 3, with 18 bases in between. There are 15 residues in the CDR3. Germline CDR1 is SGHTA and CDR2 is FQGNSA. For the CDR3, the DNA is TGTGCCAGCAAGCCGACCCTCCCCCGGGAAGAGACCCAGTACTTC. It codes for CASKPTLPREETQYF.

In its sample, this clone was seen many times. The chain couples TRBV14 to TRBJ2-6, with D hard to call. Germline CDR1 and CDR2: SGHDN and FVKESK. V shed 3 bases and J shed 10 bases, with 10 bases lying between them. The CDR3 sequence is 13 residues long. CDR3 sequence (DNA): TGTGCCAGCAGCCAGTGGCCGACGAACGTCCTGACTTTC. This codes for CASSQWPTNVLTF.

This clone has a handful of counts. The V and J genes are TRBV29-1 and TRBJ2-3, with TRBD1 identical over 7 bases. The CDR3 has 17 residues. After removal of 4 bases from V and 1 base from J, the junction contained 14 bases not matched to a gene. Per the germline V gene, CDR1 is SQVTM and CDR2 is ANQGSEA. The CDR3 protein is CSVGPSLTGQRTDTQYF. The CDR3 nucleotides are TGCAGCGTTGGCCCGTCCCTGACAGGGCAGCGCACAGATACGCAGTATTTT.

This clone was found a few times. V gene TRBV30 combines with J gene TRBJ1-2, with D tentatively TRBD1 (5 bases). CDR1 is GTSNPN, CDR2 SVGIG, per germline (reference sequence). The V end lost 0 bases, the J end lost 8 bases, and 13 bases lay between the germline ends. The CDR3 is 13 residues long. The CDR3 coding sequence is TGTGCCTGGAGTGTTGGGGGATCCAGCGGCTACACCTTC. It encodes CAWSVGGSSGYTF.

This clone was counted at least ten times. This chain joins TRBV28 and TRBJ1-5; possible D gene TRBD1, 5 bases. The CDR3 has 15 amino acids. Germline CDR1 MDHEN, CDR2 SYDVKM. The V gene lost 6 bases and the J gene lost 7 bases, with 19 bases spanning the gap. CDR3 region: CASSRYGQGGQPQHF. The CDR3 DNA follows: TGTGCCAGCAGCCGTTATGGGCAGGGTGGACAGCCCCAGCATTTT.

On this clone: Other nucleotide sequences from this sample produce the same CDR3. CDR3: CASSLESTDTQYF. The CDR3 coding sequence is TGTGCCAGCAGCTTGGAGAGCACAGATACGCAGTATTTT. The chain recombines TRBV7-2 with TRBJ2-3; no definite D call. The CDR3 extends over 13 amino acids. Germline assignment: CDR1 SGHTA and CDR2 FQGNSA. The germline V and J ends were trimmed by 3 bases and 0 bases, with 4 bases remaining between them. The complete variable domain, with remaining parts taken from reference TRBV7-2 and TRBJ2-3, reads GAGVSQSPSNKVTEKGKDVELRCDPISGHTALYWYRQSLGQGLEFLIYFQGNSAPDKSGLPSDRFSAERTGGSVSTLTIQRTQQEDSAVYLCASSLESTDTQYFGPGTRLTVL.

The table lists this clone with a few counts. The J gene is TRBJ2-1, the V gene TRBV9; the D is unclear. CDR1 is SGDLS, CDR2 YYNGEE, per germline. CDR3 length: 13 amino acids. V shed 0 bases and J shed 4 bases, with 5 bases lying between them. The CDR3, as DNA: TGTGCCAGCAGCGTAGACGGTTACAATGAGCAGTTCTTC. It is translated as CASSVDGYNEQFF.

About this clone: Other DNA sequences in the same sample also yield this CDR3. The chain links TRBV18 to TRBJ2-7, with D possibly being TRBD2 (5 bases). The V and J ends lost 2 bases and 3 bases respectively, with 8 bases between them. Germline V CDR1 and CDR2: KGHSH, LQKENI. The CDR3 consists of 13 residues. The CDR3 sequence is CASSPTRIYEQYF. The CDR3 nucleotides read TGTGCCAGCTCACCAACTAGAATCTACGAGCAGTACTTC.

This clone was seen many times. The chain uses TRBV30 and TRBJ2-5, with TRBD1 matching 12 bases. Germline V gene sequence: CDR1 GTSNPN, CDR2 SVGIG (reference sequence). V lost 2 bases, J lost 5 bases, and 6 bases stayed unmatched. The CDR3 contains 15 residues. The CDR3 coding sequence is TGTGCCTGGAGTCCGGGACAGGGGGCGAGGGAGACCCAGTACTTC. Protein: CAWSPGQGARETQYF. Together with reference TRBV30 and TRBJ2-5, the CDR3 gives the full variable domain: SQTIHQWPATLVQPVGSPLSLECTVEGTSNPNLYWYRQAAGRGLQLLFYSVGIGQISSEVPQNLSASRPQDRQFILSSKKLLLSDSGFYLCAWSPGQGARETQYFGPGTRLLVL.

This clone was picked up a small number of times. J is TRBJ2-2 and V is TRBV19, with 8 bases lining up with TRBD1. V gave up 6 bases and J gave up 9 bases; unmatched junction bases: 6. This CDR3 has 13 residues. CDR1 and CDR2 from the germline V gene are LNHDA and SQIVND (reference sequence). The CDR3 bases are TGTGCCAGTAGCACCTGGACAGGGAGGGAGCTGTTTTTT. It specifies CASSTWTGRELFF.